Each of the 32 T cell receptor beta chains below was sequenced from the same sample in a study of Ad26.COV2.S vaccination and SARS-CoV-2 variants. Sequenced by immunoSEQ multiplex PCR; TCRdb stores in-frame clones only, minus some. The sample includes about 140,000 clones, about nine tenths of them seen just once. This sample comprised peripheral blood, obtained after recovery from COVID-19. These TCRs come from a human donor who had recovered from COVID-19.

On this clone itself: The junction does not match germline at one end; this may be a read error. The chain combines TRBV18 with TRBJ2-7, with a weak D call TRBD2 (5 bases). The CDR3 length is 10 residues. Germline V gene sequence: CDR1 KGHSH, CDR2 LQKENI. The CDR3 region has the DNA TGTGCCAGCTTCACCCCCGGAGGAACATTC. It specifies CASFTPGGTF.

The chain carries TRBV4-3 and TRBJ2-5; 10 bases fit TRBD1. The CDR3 length is 15 residues. V shed 0 bases, J shed 3 bases, and the junction held 1 base outside the gene matches. Germline V gives CDR1 LGHNA, CDR2 YSLEER. CDR3 region: CASSQDGQGEETQYF. In nucleotides, the CDR3 is TGCGCCAGCAGCCAAGATGGACAGGGGGAAGAGACCCAGTACTTC.

V and J are TRBV5-4 and TRBJ1-1, with TRBD1 matching 12 bases. CDR1 SGHNT and CDR2 YYREEE come from the germline V gene (reference sequence). V gave up 1 base and J gave up 1 base; unmatched junction bases: 11. The CDR3 contains 19 residues. The CDR3 DNA is TGTGCCAGCAGCTTGAGTAGAGGGACAGGGGGCCTAACGAACACTGAAGCTTTCTTT. It yields the protein CASSLSRGTGGLTNTEAFF.

J is TRBJ1-5 and V is TRBV19; TRBD1 might be the D (5 bases). The CDR3 consists of 20 residues. Trimming shortened V by 5 bases and J by 4 bases, and 30 bases separated the two germline ends. The germline CDR1 and CDR2 sequences are LNHDA and SQIVND (reference sequence). CDR3 coding DNA: TGTGCCAGTAGTCTTCCTTCGGCCGGGGGGGTTACCCCGTGGAATCAGCCCCAGCATTTT. Encoded protein: CASSLPSAGGVTPWNQPQHF.

The CDR3 loop reads CASSFSGGATETQYF. The CDR3 nucleotides are TGTGCCAGCAGCTTTAGCGGGGGGGCCACGGAGACCCAGTACTTC. The chain recombines TRBV9 with TRBJ2-5, with 11 positions matching TRBD2. There are 15 residues in the CDR3. Trimming took 4 bases from V and 5 from J; bases not matched to a gene: 7. The germline gives CDR1 SGDLS, CDR2 YYNGEE.

The CDR3 reads CASSQDWGRQDPDTQYF. In DNA, the CDR3 is TGTGCCAGCAGCCAAGATTGGGGCCGACAGGACCCAGATACGCAGTATTTT. The chain uses TRBV14 and TRBJ2-3, with a weak D call TRBD1 (6 bases). The V end lost 0 bases, the J end lost 4 bases, and 17 bases lay between the germline ends. Germline CDR1 and CDR2: SGHDN and FVKESK. This CDR3 region has 17 residues.

V and J are TRBV11-2 and TRBJ1-4; the D gene is possibly TRBD1 (5 bases). V shed 5 bases and J shed 7 bases, with 11 bases lying between them. CDR1 and CDR2 from the germline V gene are SGHAT and FQNNGV. The CDR3 consists of 13 residues. CDR3 DNA sequence: TGTGCCAGCAGCGCGGGGCGGGGTGAAAAACTGTTTTTT. Protein product: CASSAGRGEKLFF.

The chain has TRBV28 and TRBJ1-6, with 9 bases matching TRBD1. The CDR3 sequence is 15 residues long. The junction had 6 bases not matched to a gene; V was cut back by 5 bases and J by 7 bases. Germline CDR1 reads MDHEN; CDR2 reads SYDVKM. In DNA form, the CDR3 reads TGTGCCAGCAGTCTTCGGACAGGGGTAAATTCACCCCTCCACTTT. It specifies CASSLRTGVNSPLHF.

The chain links TRBV30 to TRBJ2-3; D is perhaps TRBD2 (5 bases). There are 14 residues in the CDR3. V was pared by 0 bases and J by 2 bases, with 9 bases between. Germline CDR1 reads GTSNPN; CDR2 reads SVGIG (reference sequence). The CDR3 DNA is TGTGCCTGGAGTGTGTCGGGGTCCACAGATACGCAGTATTTT. Translated: CAWSVSGSTDTQYF.

V and J are TRBV28 and TRBJ2-5, with 11 nucleotides matching TRBD1. This CDR3 is 14 amino acids long. The germline CDR1 and CDR2 sequences are MDHEN and SYDVKM. Trimming took 7 bases from V and 5 from J; bases not matched to a gene: 6. The DNA of the CDR3 is TGTGCCAGCACTTCCGGGACAGGGGGGGAGACCCAGTACTTC. This sequence encodes CASTSGTGGETQYF. Supplemented by reference TRBV28 and TRBJ2-5, the full variable domain reads DVKVTQSSRYLVKRTGEKVFLECVQDMDHENMFWYRQDPGLGLRLIYFSYDVKMKEKGDIPEGYSVSREKKERFSLILESASTNQTSMYLCASTSGTGGETQYFGPGTRLLVL.

On this clone itself: In the same sample, other DNA sequences code for this CDR3. CDR3 loop: CASSSTGGGDGYTF. CDR3 nucleotides: TGTGCCAGCAGTTCAACAGGGGGCGGAGATGGCTACACCTTC. The chain uses TRBV25-1 and TRBJ1-2, with TRBD1 identical over 9 bases. The CDR3 length is 14 residues. Unmatched junction bases numbered 7, after V lost 5 bases and J lost 6 bases. Germline-derived CDR1 and CDR2 are MGHDK and SYGVNS.

This chain joins TRBV7-9 and TRBJ2-1; 13 nucleotides line up with TRBD2. V gave up 5 bases and J gave up 10 bases; unmatched junction bases: 8. The CDR3 is 15 residues long. CDR1 and CDR2 from the germline V gene are SEHNR and FQNEAQ (reference sequence). CDR3 protein: CASSHTSGGAEEQFF. In DNA form, the CDR3 reads TGTGCCAGCAGCCATACTAGCGGGGGGGCTGAGGAGCAGTTCTTC.

The chain has TRBV5-4 and TRBJ1-2, with a weak D call TRBD1 (6 bases). Germline-derived CDR1 and CDR2 are SGHNT and YYREEE (reference sequence). V gave up 3 bases and J gave up 7 bases, with 13 bases separating them. The CDR3 consists of 13 residues. CDR3 coding DNA: TGTGCCAGCAGCTACCTACAGGGAAGTGGCTACACCTTC. Translation gives CASSYLQGSGYTF.

The CDR3 here is CASGKESGTEAFF. The CDR3 coding sequence is TGTGCTAGTGGTAAAGAATCCGGGACTGAAGCTTTCTTT. The V and J genes are TRBV12-5 and TRBJ1-1; D uncertain. The V end lost 5 bases, the J end lost 5 bases, and 12 bases lay between the germline ends. CDR1 is LGHNT, CDR2 FRNRAP, per germline. This CDR3 comprises 13 residues.

This clone was observed a few times. The chain couples TRBV6-1 to TRBJ2-7, with D perhaps TRBD1 or TRBD2 (5 bases each). This CDR3 comprises 14 residues. The V and J ends lost 2 bases and 3 bases respectively, with 11 bases between them. CDR1 and CDR2 from the germline V gene are MNHNS and SASEGT. CDR3 region: CASSEQGSGYEQYF. CDR3 in DNA: TGTGCCAGCAGTGAACAGGGAAGCGGCTACGAGCAGTACTTC.

V is TRBV28 and J is TRBJ1-6; the D is unclear. CDR1 is MDHEN, CDR2 SYDVKM, per germline. The CDR3 contains 14 residues. Deletions cut 2 bases from V and 6 bases from J, with 8 bases between. The CDR3 DNA sequence: TGTGCCAGCAGTTTAATCCCCCCTAATTCACCCCTCCACTTT. As protein: CASSLIPPNSPLHF.

V and J are TRBV2 and TRBJ2-2; no clear D. This CDR3 contains 14 residues. The germline V gene encodes CDR1 SNHLY and CDR2 FYNNEI. Trimming pared 5 bases from V and 2 bases from J, leaving 9 bases between. The CDR3: CASSMRGNTGELFF. As DNA, the CDR3 is TGTGCCAGCAGTATGCGAGGAAACACCGGGGAGCTGTTTTTT.

This clone was observed once. This chain connects TRBV6-5 to TRBJ1-2; D remains ambiguous. Trimming took off 7 bases at V and 8 bases at J, with 8 bases between the two ends. This CDR3 contains 10 residues. Germline V gene data show CDR1 as MNHEY and CDR2 as SVGAGI. The CDR3 region has the DNA TGTGCCAGCATCCCGAGGGGCTACACCTTC. It translates to CASIPRGYTF.

The rearrangement uses TRBV5-6 and TRBJ2-7; D gene unclear. Per germline, CDR1 SGHDT and CDR2 YYEEEE. The CDR3 is made up of 13 amino acids. Trimming removed 0 bases from V and 5 bases from J, with 9 bases in between. The CDR3 here is CASSLGTYNEQYF. CDR3 in DNA: TGTGCCAGCAGCTTGGGCACTTACAACGAGCAGTACTTC. The variable domain in full, completed from reference TRBV5-6 and TRBJ2-7, reads DAGVTQSPTHLIKTRGQQVTLRCSPKSGHDTVSWYQQALGQGPQFIFQYYEEEERQRGNFPDRFSGHQFPNYSSELNVNALLLGDSALYLCASSLGTYNEQYFGPGTRLTVT.

The chain carries TRBV7-9 and TRBJ1-1, with 10 bases matching TRBD1. Germline CDR1 reads SEHNR; CDR2 reads FQNEAQ (reference sequence). The CDR3 extends over 17 amino acids. The V gene end was trimmed by 1 base and the J gene end by 2 bases; junction bases not matched to a gene: 7. CDR3 region: CASSLGGTGDLNTEAFF. The DNA for the CDR3 is TGTGCCAGCAGCTTAGGAGGGACAGGGGACCTTAACACTGAAGCTTTCTTT.

The J gene is TRBJ2-7, the V gene TRBV19; TRBD2 aligns across 9 bases. The CDR3 consists of 13 residues. J lost 3 bases, V lost 6 bases, and 3 bases had no gene match. CDR1 is LNHDA, CDR2 SQIVND, per germline (reference sequence). The CDR3 loop reads CASRPSGDYEQYF. The CDR3 nucleotides read TGTGCCAGTAGGCCTAGCGGGGACTACGAGCAGTACTTC.

Judged by abundance, this clone is medium-sized. The CDR3 sequence: CASSFVGDGYTF. Written as DNA, the CDR3 is TGCGCCAGCAGCTTTGTTGGGGACGGCTACACCTTC. The rearrangement joins TRBV5-1 to TRBJ1-2; D perhaps matches TRBD1 (5 bases). The CDR3 loop spans 12 amino acids. Trimming shortened V by 2 bases and J by 8 bases, and 10 bases separated the two germline ends. Germline values: CDR1 SGHRS, CDR2 YFSETQ.

This sequence joins TRBV2 and TRBJ2-5; no firm D call. Germline V gene sequence: CDR1 SNHLY, CDR2 FYNNEI. This CDR3 has 13 residues. Trimming removed 4 bases from V and 4 bases from J, with 10 bases in between. CDR3 region: CASSVVGRETQYF. The CDR3 DNA is TGTGCCAGCAGTGTAGTGGGTCGAGAGACCCAGTACTTC.

The chain couples TRBV6-2 or TRBV6-3 to TRBJ1-1, with TRBD1 identical over 9 bases. V was pared by 6 bases and J by 5 bases, with 10 bases of the junction left unmatched. The germline CDR1 and CDR2 sequences are MNHEY and SVGEGT. This CDR3 is built from 15 residues. In DNA, the CDR3 is TGTGCCAGCAGCCGGGCCACAGGGGGCGTAACTGAAGCTTTCTTT. This gives the protein CASSRATGGVTEAFF.

This clone was seen only once. This chain connects TRBV5-8 to TRBJ2-1; 9 bases line up with TRBD2. The trim removed 4 bases at V and 6 bases at J, leaving 11 bases unmatched. CDR1 and CDR2 (germline): SGHTS, YDEGEE. The CDR3 totals 16 residues. This CDR3 reads CASSVDLAGPLNEQFF. CDR3 nucleotide sequence: TGTGCCAGCAGCGTCGACCTAGCGGGGCCGCTCAATGAGCAGTTCTTC.

The rearrangement links TRBV10-2 to TRBJ1-1; D gene unclear. The V gene lost 5 bases and the J gene lost 3 bases, with 10 bases spanning the gap. The CDR3 contains 13 residues. Germline-derived CDR1 and CDR2 are WSHSY and SAAADI. In DNA, the CDR3 is TGCGCCAGCAGTAGGGCGAGGGACACTGAAGCTTTCTTT. Translating gives CASSRARDTEAFF.

The chain recombines TRBV5-1 with TRBJ1-2; 9 bases match TRBD1. V lost 0 bases to trimming and J lost 5 bases; unmatched junction nucleotides: 5. CDR3 length: 15 residues. Per the germline V gene, CDR1 is SGHRS and CDR2 is YFSETQ. The CDR3 loop is CASSLEGQGWYGYTF. The CDR3 DNA is TGCGCCAGCAGCTTGGAGGGACAGGGCTGGTATGGCTACACCTTC.

The rearrangement uses TRBV4-3 and TRBJ2-7, with D perhaps TRBD1 (5 bases). The germline V and J ends were trimmed by 3 bases and 5 bases, with 8 bases remaining between them. CDR1 is LGHNA, CDR2 YSLEER, per germline. The CDR3 is 12 residues long. The CDR3 DNA is TGCGCCAGCAGCCATGCAGGGAACGAGCAGTACTTC. Translating it yields CASSHAGNEQYF.

This chain joins TRBV10-3 and TRBJ1-5, with 9 bases that match TRBD1. Germline values: CDR1 ENHRY, CDR2 SYGVKD. V lost 5 bases to trimming and J lost 4 bases; unmatched junction nucleotides: 3. The CDR3 is made up of 14 amino acids. Here the CDR3 reads CAISRTGENQPQHF. The CDR3 nucleotides read TGTGCCATCAGTCGGACAGGGGAAAATCAGCCCCAGCATTTT.

The V call is TRBV30, the J call TRBJ1-2; tentatively, D is TRBD1 (5 bases). Germline CDR1 reads GTSNPN; CDR2 reads SVGIG (reference sequence). Trimming removed 7 bases from V and 4 bases from J, with 25 bases in between. This CDR3 is built from 16 residues. In nucleotides, the CDR3 is TGTGCCTTCAGGGCCCTCGATAAAATTCTATTCTATGGCTACACCTTC. Translated: CAFRALDKILFYGYTF. The whole variable domain, filled in from reference TRBV30 and TRBJ1-2, reads SQTIHQWPATLVQPVGSPLSLECTVEGTSNPNLYWYRQAAGRGLQLLFYSVGIGQISSEVPQNLSASRPQDRQFILSSKKLLLSDSGFYLCAFRALDKILFYGYTFGSGTRLTVV.

CDR3 sequence: CASSLSGKTQYF. Written as DNA, the CDR3 is TGTGCCAGCAGCTTGAGTGGGAAGACCCAGTACTTC. This sequence joins TRBV5-6 and TRBJ2-5; D is unresolved. The length of the CDR3 is 12 residues. V dropped 1 base and J dropped 6 bases, with 7 bases sitting between them. In germline, CDR1 is SGHDT, CDR2 YYEEEE.

The chain couples TRBV9 to TRBJ1-2; no clear D gene. The V end lost 0 bases, the J end lost 4 bases, and 10 bases lay between the germline ends. The CDR3 contains 14 residues. Germline loops: CDR1 SGDLS, CDR2 YYNGEE. In nucleotides, the CDR3 is TGTGCCAGCAGCGTAGACACACTGTCCTATGGCTACACCTTC. Amino acid sequence: CASSVDTLSYGYTF.